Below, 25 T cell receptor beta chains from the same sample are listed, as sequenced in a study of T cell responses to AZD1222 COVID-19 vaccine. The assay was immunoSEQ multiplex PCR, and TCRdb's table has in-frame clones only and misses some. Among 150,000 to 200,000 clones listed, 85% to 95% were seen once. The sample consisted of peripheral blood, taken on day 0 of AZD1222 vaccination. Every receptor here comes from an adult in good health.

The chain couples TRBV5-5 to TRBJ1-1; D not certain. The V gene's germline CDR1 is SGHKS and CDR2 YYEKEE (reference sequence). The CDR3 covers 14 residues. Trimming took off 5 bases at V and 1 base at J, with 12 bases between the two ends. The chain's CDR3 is CASSSGWSNTEAFF. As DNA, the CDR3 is TGTGCCAGCAGTTCTGGATGGTCGAACACTGAAGCTTTCTTT.

The DNA of the CDR3 is TGTGCCAGCAGCACGACGGGACACTACACCGGGGAGCTGTTTTTT. Translating gives CASSTTGHYTGELFF. The chain uses TRBV21-1 and TRBJ2-2; the D call of TRBD1 is as the table states it, not checked on the DNA. TRBV21-1 is a known pseudogene. The CDR3 length is 15 residues.

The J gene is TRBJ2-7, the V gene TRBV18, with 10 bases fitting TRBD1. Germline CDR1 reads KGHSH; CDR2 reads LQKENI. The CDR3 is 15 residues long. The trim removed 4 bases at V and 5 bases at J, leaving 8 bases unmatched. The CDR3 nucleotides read TGTGCCAGCTCACTGGGGACAGGGGTCGTCAACGAGCAGTACTTC. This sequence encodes CASSLGTGVVNEQYF.

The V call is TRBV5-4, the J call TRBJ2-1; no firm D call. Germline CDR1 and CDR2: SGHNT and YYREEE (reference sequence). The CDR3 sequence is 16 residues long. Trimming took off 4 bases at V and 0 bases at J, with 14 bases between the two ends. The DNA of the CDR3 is TGTGCCAGCAGCCGTCCCCTAAAACACTCCTACAATGAGCAGTTCTTC. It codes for CASSRPLKHSYNEQFF. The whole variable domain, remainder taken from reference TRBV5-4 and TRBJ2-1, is ETGVTQSPTHLIKTRGQQVTLRCSSQSGHNTVSWYQQALGQGPQFIFQYYREEENGRGNFPPRFSGLQFPNYSSELNVNALELDDSALYLCASSRPLKHSYNEQFFGPGTRLTVL.

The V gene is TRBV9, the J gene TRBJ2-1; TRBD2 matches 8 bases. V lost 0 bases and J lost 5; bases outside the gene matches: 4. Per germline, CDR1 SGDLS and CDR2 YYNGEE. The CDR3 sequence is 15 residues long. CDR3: CASSVGFSGDNEQFF. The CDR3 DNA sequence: TGTGCCAGCAGCGTAGGTTTTAGCGGGGACAATGAGCAGTTCTTC. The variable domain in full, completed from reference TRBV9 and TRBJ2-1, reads DSGVTQTPKHLITATGQRVTLRCSPRSGDLSVYWYQQSLDQGLQFLIQYYNGEERAKGNILERFSAQQFPDLHSELNLSSLELGDSALYFCASSVGFSGDNEQFFGPGTRLTVL.

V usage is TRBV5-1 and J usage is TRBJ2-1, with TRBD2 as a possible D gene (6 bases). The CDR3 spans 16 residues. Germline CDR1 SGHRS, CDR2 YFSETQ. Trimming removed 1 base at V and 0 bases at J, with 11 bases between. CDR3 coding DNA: TGCGCCAGCAGCTTGTGGCTAGCGAGCTCCTACAATGAGCAGTTCTTC. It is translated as CASSLWLASSYNEQFF.

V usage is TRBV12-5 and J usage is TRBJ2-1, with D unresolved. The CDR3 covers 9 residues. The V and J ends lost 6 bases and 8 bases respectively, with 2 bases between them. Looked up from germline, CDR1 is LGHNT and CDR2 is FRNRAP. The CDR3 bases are TGTGCTAGTGGCCATGAGCAGTTCTTC. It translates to CASGHEQFF.

CDR3 in DNA: TGTGCCAGCACCGAAACGGGGTCCGGGAATAATTCACCCCTCCACTTT. As protein: CASTETGSGNNSPLHF. The chain has TRBV28 and TRBJ1-6, with unresolved D. Germline V gene lookup returns CDR1 MDHEN and CDR2 SYDVKM. The CDR3 extends over 16 amino acids. Trimming pared 7 bases from V and 5 bases from J, leaving 18 bases between.

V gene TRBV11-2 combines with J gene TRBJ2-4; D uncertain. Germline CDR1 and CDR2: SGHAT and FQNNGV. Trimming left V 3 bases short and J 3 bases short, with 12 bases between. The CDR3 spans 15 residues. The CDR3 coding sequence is TGTGCCAGCAGCTTTGGTAGGCTAGGCAAAAACATTCAGTACTTC. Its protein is CASSFGRLGKNIQYF.

CDR3 amino acids: CASHATGRAEQYF. CDR3 bases: TGTGCCAGCCATGCGACAGGGCGCGCCGAGCAGTACTTC. The chain carries TRBV5-4 and TRBJ2-7; 7 bases align to TRBD1. The J segment lost 6 bases and the V segment lost 7 bases, leaving 10 bases of the junction unmatched. CDR1 and CDR2 (germline): SGHNT, YYREEE (reference sequence). CDR3 size: 13 residues.

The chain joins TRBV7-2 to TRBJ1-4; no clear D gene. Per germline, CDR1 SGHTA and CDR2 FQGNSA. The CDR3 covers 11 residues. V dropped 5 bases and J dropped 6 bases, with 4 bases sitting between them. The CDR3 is CASSPDEKLFF. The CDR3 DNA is TGTGCCAGCAGCCCAGATGAAAAACTGTTTTTT.

This chain's CDR3 is CASQREGGEQYF. CDR3 coding DNA: TGTGCCAGCCAGCGGGAGGGGGGCGAGCAGTACTTC. The gene calls are TRBV10-3 and TRBJ2-7; TRBD2 agrees at 10 bases. The CDR3 is 12 residues long. The germline CDR1 and CDR2 sequences are ENHRY and SYGVKD. Trimming at V came to 10 bases and at J to 6 bases, leaving 6 bases not matched to a gene.

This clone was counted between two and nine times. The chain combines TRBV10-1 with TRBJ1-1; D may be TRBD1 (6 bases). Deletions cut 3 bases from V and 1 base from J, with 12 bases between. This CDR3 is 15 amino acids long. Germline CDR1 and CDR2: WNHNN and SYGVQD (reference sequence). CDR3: CASSDRGQPNTEAFF. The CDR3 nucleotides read TGCGCCAGCAGTGACCGAGGACAGCCGAACACTGAAGCTTTCTTT.

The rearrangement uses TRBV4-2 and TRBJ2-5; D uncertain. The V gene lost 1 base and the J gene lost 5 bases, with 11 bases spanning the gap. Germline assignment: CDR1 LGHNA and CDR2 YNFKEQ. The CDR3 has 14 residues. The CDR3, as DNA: TGTGCCAGCAGCCAAGGCCGGGTTGGGGAGACCCAGTACTTC. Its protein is CASSQGRVGETQYF.

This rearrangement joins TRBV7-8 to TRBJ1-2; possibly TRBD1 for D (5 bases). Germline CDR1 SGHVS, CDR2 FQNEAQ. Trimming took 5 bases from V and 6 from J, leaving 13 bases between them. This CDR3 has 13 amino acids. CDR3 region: CASSEGIVNGYTF. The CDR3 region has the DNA TGTGCCAGCAGCGAGGGGATTGTGAATGGCTACACCTTC.

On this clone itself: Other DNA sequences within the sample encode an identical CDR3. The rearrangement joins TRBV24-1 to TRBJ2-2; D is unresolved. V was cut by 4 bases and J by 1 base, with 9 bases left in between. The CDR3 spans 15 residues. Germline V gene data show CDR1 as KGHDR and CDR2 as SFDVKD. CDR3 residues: CATSDPDRNTGELFF. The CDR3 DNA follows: TGTGCCACCAGTGACCCCGACCGGAACACCGGGGAGCTGTTTTTT.

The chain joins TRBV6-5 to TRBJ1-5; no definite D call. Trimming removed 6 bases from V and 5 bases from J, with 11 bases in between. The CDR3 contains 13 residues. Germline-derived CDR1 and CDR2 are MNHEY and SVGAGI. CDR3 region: CASRVGPYQPQHF. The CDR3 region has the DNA TGTGCCAGCAGGGTGGGTCCCTATCAGCCCCAGCATTTT.

CDR3 nucleotides: TGTGCCAGCAGTTTAACGTCGGGGATCGAGCAGTACTTC. Protein product: CASSLTSGIEQYF. This rearrangement joins TRBV12-3 or TRBV12-4 to TRBJ2-7, with a weak D call TRBD2 (5 bases). V dropped 2 bases and J dropped 6 bases, with 11 bases sitting between them. This CDR3 comprises 13 residues.

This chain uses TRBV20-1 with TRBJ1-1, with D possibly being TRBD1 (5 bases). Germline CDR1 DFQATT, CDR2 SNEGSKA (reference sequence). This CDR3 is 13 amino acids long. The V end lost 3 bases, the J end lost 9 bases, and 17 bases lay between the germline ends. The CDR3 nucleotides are TGCAGTGCTAGTGGGGTAGGGGCCGGGAAAGCTTTCTTT. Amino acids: CSASGVGAGKAFF.

CDR3 in DNA: TGTGCCAGTAGTATAGCTGGGACGGCTTATGGCTACACCTTC. Translated, it gives CASSIAGTAYGYTF. The gene calls are TRBV19 and TRBJ1-2; tentative D call: TRBD1 (5 bases). CDR1 and CDR2 (germline): LNHDA, SQIVND (reference sequence). The CDR3 is 14 amino acids. Trimming cost V 1 base and J 5 bases, with 11 bases left between them.

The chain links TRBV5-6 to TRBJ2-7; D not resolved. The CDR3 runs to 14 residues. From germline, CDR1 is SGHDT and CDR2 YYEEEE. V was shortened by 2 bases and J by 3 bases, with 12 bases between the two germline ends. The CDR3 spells CASSFKSELYEQYF. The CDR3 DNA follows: TGTGCCAGCAGCTTCAAGTCGGAGCTCTACGAGCAGTACTTC.

CDR3 sequence (DNA): TGTGCCAGCAGCTTAGAGGAGGGGTTTTTTCAGCCCCAGCATTTT. Amino acids: CASSLEEGFFQPQHF. The chain couples TRBV7-6 to TRBJ1-5, with D perhaps TRBD1 (5 bases). The V gene's germline CDR1 is SGHVS and CDR2 FNYEAQ. The CDR3 length is 15 residues. Trimming cost V 1 base and J 6 bases, with 13 bases left between them.

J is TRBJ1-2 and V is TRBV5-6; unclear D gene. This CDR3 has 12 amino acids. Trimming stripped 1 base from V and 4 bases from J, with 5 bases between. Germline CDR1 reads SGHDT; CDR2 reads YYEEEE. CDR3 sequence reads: CASSLMSYGYTF. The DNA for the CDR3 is TGTGCCAGCAGCTTGATGAGCTATGGCTACACCTTC.

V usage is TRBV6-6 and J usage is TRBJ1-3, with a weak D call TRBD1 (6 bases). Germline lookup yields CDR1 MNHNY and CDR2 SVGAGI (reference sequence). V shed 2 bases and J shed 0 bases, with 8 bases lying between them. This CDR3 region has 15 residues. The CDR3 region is CASSYGGPSGNTIYF. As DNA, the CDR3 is TGTGCCAGCAGTTACGGGGGGCCCTCTGGAAACACCATATATTTT.

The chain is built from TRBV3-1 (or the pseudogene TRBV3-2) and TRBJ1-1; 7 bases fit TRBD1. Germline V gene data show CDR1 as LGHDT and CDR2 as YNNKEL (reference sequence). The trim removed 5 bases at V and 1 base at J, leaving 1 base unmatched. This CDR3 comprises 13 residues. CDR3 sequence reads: CASSGTANTEAFF. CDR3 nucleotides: TGTGCCAGCAGCGGGACAGCGAACACTGAAGCTTTCTTT.